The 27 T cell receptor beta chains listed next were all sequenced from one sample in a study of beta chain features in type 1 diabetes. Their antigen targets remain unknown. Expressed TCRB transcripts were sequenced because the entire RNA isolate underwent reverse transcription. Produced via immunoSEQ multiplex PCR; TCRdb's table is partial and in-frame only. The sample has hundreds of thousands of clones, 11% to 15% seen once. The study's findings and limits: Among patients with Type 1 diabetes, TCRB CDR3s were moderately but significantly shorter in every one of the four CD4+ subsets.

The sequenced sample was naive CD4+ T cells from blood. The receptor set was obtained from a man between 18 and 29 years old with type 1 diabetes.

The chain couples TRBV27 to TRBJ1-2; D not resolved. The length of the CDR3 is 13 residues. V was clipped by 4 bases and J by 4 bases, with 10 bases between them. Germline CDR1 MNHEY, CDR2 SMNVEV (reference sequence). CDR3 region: CASSWVGSYGYTF. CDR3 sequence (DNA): TGTGCCAGCAGTTGGGTGGGAAGCTATGGCTACACCTTC.

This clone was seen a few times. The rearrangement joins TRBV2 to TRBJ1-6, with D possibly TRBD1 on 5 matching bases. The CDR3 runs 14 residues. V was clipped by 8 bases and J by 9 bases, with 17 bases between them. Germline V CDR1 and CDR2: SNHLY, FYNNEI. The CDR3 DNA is TGTGCCAGCCCCGAGAGAGGGGAGGGTTCACCCCTCCACTTT. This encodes CASPERGEGSPLHF.

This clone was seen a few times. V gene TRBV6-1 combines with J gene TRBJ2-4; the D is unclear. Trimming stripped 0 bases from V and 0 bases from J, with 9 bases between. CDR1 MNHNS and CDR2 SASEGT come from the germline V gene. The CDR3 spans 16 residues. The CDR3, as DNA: TGTGCCAGCAGTGAAGCTACAAGGCTAGCCAAAAACATTCAGTACTTC. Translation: CASSEATRLAKNIQYF.

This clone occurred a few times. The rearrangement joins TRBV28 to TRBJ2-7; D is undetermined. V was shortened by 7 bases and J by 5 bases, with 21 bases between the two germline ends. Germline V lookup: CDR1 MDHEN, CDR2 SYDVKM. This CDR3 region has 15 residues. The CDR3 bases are TGTGCCAGCAACCTGGCCTCAGGCCTAACGAACGAGCAGTACTTC. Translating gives CASNLASGLTNEQYF.

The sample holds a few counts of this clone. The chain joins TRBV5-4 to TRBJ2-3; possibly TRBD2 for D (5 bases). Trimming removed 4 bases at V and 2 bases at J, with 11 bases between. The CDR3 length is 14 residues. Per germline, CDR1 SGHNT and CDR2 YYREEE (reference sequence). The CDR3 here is CASSDTRVTDTQYF. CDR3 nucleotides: TGTGCCAGCAGCGATACGAGGGTCACAGATACGCAGTATTTT.

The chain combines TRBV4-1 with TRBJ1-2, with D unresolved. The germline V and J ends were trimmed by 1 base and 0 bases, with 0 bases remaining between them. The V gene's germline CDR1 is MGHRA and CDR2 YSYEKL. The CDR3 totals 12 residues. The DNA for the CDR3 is TGCGCCAGCAGCCAAGCTAACTATGGCTACACCTTC. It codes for CASSQANYGYTF.

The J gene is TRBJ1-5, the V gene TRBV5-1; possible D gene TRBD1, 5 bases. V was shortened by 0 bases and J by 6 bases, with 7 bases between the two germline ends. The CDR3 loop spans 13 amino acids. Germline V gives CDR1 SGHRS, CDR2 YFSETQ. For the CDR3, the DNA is TGCGCCAGCAGCTTGGACGGGGGTCAGCCCCAGCATTTT. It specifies CASSLDGGQPQHF.

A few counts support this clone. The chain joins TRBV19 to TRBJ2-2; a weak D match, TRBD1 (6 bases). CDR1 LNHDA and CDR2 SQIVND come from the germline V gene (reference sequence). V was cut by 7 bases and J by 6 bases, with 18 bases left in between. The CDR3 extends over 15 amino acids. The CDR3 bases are TGTGCCAGTACGCTACAGGGCGGTATCCCCGGGGAGCTGTTTTTT. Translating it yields CASTLQGGIPGELFF.

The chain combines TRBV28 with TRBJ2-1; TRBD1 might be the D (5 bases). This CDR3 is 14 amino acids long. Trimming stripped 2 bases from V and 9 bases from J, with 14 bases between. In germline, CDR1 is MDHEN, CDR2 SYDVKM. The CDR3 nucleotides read TGTGCCAGCAGTTTAGACAGCCTGGTTTCTGAGCAGTTCTTC. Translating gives CASSLDSLVSEQFF.

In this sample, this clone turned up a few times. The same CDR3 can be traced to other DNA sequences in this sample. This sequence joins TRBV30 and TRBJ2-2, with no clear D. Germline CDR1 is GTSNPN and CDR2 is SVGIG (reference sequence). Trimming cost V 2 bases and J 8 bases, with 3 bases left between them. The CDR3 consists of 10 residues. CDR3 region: CAWSLGELFF. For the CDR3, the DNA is TGTGCCTGGAGTTTAGGGGAGCTGTTTTTT.

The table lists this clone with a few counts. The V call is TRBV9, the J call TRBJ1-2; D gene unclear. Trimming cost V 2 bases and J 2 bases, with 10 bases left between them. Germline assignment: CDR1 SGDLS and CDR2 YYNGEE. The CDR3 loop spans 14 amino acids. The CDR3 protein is CASSVSRQNYGYTF. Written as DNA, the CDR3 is TGTGCCAGCAGCGTCAGCAGGCAAAACTATGGCTACACCTTC.

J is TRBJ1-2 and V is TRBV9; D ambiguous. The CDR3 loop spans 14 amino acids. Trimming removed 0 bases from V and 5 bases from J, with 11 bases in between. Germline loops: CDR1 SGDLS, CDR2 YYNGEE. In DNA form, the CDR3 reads TGTGCCAGCAGCGTAGCCATAGAAAATTATGGCTACACCTTC. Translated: CASSVAIENYGYTF.

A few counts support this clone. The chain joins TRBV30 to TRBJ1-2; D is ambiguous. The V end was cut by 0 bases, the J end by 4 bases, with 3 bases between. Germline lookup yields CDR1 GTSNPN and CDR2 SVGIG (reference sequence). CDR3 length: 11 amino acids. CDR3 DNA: TGTGCCTGGAGTGTAGTCTATGGCTACACCTTC. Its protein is CAWSVVYGYTF.

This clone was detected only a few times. The CDR3 nucleotides are TGTGCGGAGGGCGGAGTTGGCTACACCTTC. It codes for CAEGGVGYTF. The chain joins TRBV30 to TRBJ1-2; D not certain. This CDR3 is built from 10 residues. The V gene's germline CDR1 is GTSNPN and CDR2 SVGIG (reference sequence).

CDR3 sequence: CAWSPRGLAVTDTQYF. The CDR3 nucleotides read TGTGCCTGGAGTCCCCGGGGACTAGCGGTCACAGATACGCAGTATTTT. V and J are TRBV30 and TRBJ2-3; 11 nucleotides match TRBD2. The CDR3 has 16 residues. Losses at the gene ends were 2 bases for V and 2 bases for J; bases not matched to a gene: 6. Germline V gene sequence: CDR1 GTSNPN, CDR2 SVGIG (reference sequence).

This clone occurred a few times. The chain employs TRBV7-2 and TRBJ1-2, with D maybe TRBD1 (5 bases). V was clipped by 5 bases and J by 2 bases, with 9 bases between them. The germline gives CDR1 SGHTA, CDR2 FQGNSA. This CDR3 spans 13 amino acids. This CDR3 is CASSRAGNYGYTF. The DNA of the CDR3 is TGTGCCAGCAGCCGGGCAGGGAACTATGGCTACACCTTC.

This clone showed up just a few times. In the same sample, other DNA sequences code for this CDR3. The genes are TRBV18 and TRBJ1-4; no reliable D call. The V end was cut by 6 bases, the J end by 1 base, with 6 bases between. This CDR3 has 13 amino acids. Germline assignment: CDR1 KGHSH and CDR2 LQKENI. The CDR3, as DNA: TGTGCCAGCTCCCCAGGAACTAATGAAAAACTGTTTTTT. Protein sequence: CASSPGTNEKLFF. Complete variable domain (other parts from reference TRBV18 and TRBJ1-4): NAGVMQNPRHLVRRRGQEARLRCSPMKGHSHVYWYRQLPEEGLKFMVYLQKENIIDESGMPKERFSAEFPKEGPSILRIQQVVRGDSAAYFCASSPGTNEKLFFGSGTQLSVL.

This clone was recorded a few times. The CDR3 nucleotides read TGTGCCAGCAGCTTAGTGGTTGCGGGAGGGGGCAATGAGCAGTTCTTC. This encodes CASSLVVAGGGNEQFF. The chain links TRBV7-9 to TRBJ2-1; 9 nucleotides match TRBD2. V lost 1 base and J lost 6; bases outside the gene matches: 7. This CDR3 region has 16 residues. Looked up from germline, CDR1 is SEHNR and CDR2 is FQNEAQ (reference sequence).

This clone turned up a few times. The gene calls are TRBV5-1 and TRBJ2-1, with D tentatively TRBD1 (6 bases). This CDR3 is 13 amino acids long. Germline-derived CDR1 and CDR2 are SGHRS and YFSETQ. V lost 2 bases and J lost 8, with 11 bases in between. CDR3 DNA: TGCGCCAGCAGCTTCGACAGGTTCGATGAGCAGTTCTTC. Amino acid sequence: CASSFDRFDEQFF.

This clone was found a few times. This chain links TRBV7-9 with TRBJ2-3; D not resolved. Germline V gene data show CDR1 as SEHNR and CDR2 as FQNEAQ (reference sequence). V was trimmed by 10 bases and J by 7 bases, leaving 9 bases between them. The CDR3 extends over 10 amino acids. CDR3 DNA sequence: TGTGCCACCTCAAGATATACGCAGTATTTT. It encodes CATSRYTQYF.

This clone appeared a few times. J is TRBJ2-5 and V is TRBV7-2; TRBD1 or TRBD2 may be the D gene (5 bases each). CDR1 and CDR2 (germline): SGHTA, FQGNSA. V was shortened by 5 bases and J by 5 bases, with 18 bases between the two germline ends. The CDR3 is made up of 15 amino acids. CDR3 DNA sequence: TGTGCCAGCAGCCTTTCAGGGACCACCCCCGAGACCCAGTACTTC. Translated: CASSLSGTTPETQYF.

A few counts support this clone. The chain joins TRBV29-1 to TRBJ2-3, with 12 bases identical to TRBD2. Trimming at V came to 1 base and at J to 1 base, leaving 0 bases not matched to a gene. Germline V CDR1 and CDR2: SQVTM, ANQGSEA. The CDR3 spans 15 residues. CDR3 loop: CSVEGTSGGTDTQYF. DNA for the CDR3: TGCAGCGTTGAAGGGACTAGCGGGGGCACAGATACGCAGTATTTT.

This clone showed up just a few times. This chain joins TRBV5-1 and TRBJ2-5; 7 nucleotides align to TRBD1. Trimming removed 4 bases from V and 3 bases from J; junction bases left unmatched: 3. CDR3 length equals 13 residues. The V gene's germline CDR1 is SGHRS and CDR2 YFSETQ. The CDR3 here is CASSIGTEETQYF. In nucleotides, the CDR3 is TGCGCCAGCAGCATAGGGACAGAAGAGACCCAGTACTTC. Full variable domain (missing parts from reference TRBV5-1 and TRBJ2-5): KAGVTQTPRYLIKTRGQQVTLSCSPISGHRSVSWYQQTPGQGLQFLFEYFSETQRNKGNFPGRFSGRQFSNSRSEMNVSTLELGDSALYLCASSIGTEETQYFGPGTRLLVL.

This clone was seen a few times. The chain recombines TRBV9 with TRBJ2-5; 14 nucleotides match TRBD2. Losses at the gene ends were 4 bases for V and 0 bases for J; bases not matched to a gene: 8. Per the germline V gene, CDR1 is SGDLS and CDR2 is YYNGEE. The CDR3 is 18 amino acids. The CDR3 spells CASSSGTSGGSDQETQYF. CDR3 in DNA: TGTGCCAGCAGCTCCGGGACTAGCGGGGGCTCTGACCAAGAGACCCAGTACTTC.

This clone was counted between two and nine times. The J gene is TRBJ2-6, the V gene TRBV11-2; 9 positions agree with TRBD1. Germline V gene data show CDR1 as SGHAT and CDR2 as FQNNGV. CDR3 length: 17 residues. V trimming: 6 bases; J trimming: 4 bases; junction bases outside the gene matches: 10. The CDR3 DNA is TGTGCCAGCAGTAGGGGGACAGGGCCACTCGGGGCCAACGTCCTGACTTTC. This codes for CASSRGTGPLGANVLTF. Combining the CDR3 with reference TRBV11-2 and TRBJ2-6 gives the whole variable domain EAGVAQSPRYKIIEKRQSVAFWCNPISGHATLYWYQQILGQGPKLLIQFQNNGVVDDSQLPKDRFSAERLKGVDSTLKIQPAKLEDSAVYLCASSRGTGPLGANVLTFGAGSRLTVL.

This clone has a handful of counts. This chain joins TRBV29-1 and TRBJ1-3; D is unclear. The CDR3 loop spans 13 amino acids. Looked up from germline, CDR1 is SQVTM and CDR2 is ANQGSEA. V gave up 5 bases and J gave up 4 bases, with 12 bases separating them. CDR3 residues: CSVQMLRGNTIYF. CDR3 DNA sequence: TGCAGCGTTCAAATGCTCAGGGGAAACACCATATATTTT.

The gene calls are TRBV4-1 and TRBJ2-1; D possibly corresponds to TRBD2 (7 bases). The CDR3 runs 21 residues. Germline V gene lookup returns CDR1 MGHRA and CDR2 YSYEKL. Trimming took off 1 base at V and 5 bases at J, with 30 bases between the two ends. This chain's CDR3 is CASSQADVHRAAGVDNNEQFF. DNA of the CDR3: TGCGCCAGCAGCCAAGCCGATGTGCACAGGGCTGCGGGAGTCGATAACAATGAGCAGTTCTTC.